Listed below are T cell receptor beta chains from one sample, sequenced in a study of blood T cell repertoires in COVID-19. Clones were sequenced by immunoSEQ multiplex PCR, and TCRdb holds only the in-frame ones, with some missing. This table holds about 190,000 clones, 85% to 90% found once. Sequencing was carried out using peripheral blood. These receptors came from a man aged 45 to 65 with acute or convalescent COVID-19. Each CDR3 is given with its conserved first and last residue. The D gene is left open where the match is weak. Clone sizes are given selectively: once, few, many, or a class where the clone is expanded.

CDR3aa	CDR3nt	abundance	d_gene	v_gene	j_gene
CASSQAHTGELFF	TGTGCCAGCTCCCAGGCTCACACCGGGGAGCTGTTTTTT	.	.	TRBV18	TRBJ2-2
CASGLDTGNFADTQYF	TGTGCTAGTGGTTTGGATACAGGGAATTTCGCAGATACGCAGTATTTT	.	.	TRBV12-5	TRBJ2-3
CASRNFGGSSTDTQYF	TGTGCCAGCAGAAACTTCGGGGGGTCTAGCACAGATACGCAGTATTTT	.	TRBD2	TRBV6-6	TRBJ2-3
CASSLALVGQGRTEAFF	TGTGCCAGCAGTTTAGCTTTAGTGGGGCAGGGGAGAACTGAAGCTTTCTTT	.	.	TRBV27	TRBJ1-1
CASSQTGGNQPQHF	TGTGCCAGTAGCCAGACAGGGGGCAATCAGCCCCAGCATTTT	.	TRBD1	TRBV19	TRBJ1-5
CASRSGGGAYEQYF	TGTGCCAGCAGGTCGGGAGGAGGCGCCTACGAGCAGTACTTC	.	TRBD2	TRBV27	TRBJ2-7
CASSLGVNTEAFF	TGTGCCAGCAGCTTAGGCGTTAACACTGAAGCTTTCTTT	.	.	TRBV11-1	TRBJ1-1
CASSRRTSGRDNEQFF	TGTGCCAGCAGTCGCCGGACTAGCGGGAGGGACAATGAGCAGTTCTTC	.	TRBD2	TRBV6-2/TRBV6-3	TRBJ2-1
CASSEAGQIYGYTF	TGTGCCAGCAGTGAAGCCGGACAAATCTATGGCTACACCTTC	.	.	TRBV6-1	TRBJ1-2
CASSLLGGKGEAFF	TGTGCCAGCAGCTTACTAGGCGGGAAGGGCGAAGCTTTCTTT	.	.	TRBV13	TRBJ1-1
CASSFLAGYEQYF	TGTGCCAGCAGTTTCCTAGCGGGTTACGAGCAGTACTTC	.	TRBD2	TRBV12-3/TRBV12-4	TRBJ2-7
CASTRTPVGEAFF	TGTGCCAGCACCCGGACACCCGTCGGTGAAGCTTTCTTT	.	.	TRBV25-1	TRBJ1-1
CAWSVTGTAEFSGNTIYF	TGTGCCTGGAGTGTAACTGGGACAGCTGAATTCTCTGGAAACACCATATATTTT	once	TRBD1	TRBV30	TRBJ1-3
CAWRAGWGAGELFF	TGTGCCTGGAGGGCCGGGTGGGGCGCCGGGGAGCTGTTTTTT	.	.	TRBV30	TRBJ2-2
CASSLVALYEQFF	TGTGCCAGCAGCCTCGTCGCGCTCTATGAGCAGTTCTTC	.	.	TRBV7-2	TRBJ2-1
CAIQKRLAGPEETQYF	TGTGCCATACAGAAGAGACTAGCGGGGCCCGAAGAGACCCAGTACTTC	.	TRBD2	TRBV10-3	TRBJ2-5
CASSEKNSLRTGELFF	TGTGCCAGCAGTGAAAAGAACAGCCTGAGAACCGGGGAGCTGTTTTTT	.	.	TRBV6-1	TRBJ2-2
CASSSLAGSYNEQFF	TGTGCCAGCTCATCGTTAGCGGGTTCCTACAATGAGCAGTTCTTC	.	TRBD2	TRBV18	TRBJ2-1
CASSAGWGGPGEPQHF	TGTGCCAGCAGTGCTGGTTGGGGGGGGCCAGGGGAGCCCCAGCATTTT	.	.	TRBV6-1	TRBJ1-5
CASSILTGTYEQYF	TGTGCCAGTAGTATATTGACAGGGACCTACGAGCAGTACTTC	.	TRBD1	TRBV19	TRBJ2-7
CASSLGQGVTYGYTF	TGTGCCAGCTCACTGGGACAGGGGGTAACCTATGGCTACACCTTC	.	TRBD1	TRBV18	TRBJ1-2
CASSPFTSGENEQFF	TGTGCCAGCAGCCCCTTTACTAGCGGGGAGAATGAGCAGTTCTTC	.	TRBD2	TRBV5-8	TRBJ2-1
CASSLDGRRSSYGYTF	TGTGCCAGCAGTTTAGACGGTAGGAGGTCCTCCTATGGCTACACCTTC	.	.	TRBV27	TRBJ1-2
CASSEARSAPDTQYF	TGTGCCAGCAGTGAAGCGCGTAGCGCGCCAGATACGCAGTATTTT	.	.	TRBV6-1	TRBJ2-3
CATSDTRTEAEKLFF	TGTGCCACCAGTGATACTCGGACAGAGGCTGAAAAACTGTTTTTT	once	.	TRBV24-1	TRBJ1-4
CASSSHGQAQETQYF	TGTGCCAGCAGTTCCCATGGACAGGCCCAAGAGACCCAGTACTTC	.	TRBD1	TRBV6-2/TRBV6-3	TRBJ2-5
CASSSGGTEAFF	TGCGCCAGCAGTTCCGGGGGGACTGAAGCTTTCTTT	.	.	TRBV10-2	TRBJ1-1
CASSYSQGNQPQHF	TGTGCCAGCAGTTACTCCCAGGGCAATCAGCCCCAGCATTTT	.	.	TRBV6-6	TRBJ1-5
CASSVGGRDNQPQHF	TGTGCCAGCAGCGTAGGAGGCAGGGACAATCAGCCCCAGCATTTT	.	.	TRBV9	TRBJ1-5
CASCRGHSPLHF	TGTGCCAGCTGTAGGGGGCATTCACCCCTCCACTTT	few	TRBD1	TRBV6-5	TRBJ1-6
CASSPDRTDGYTF	TGTGCCAGCAGCCCGGACAGGACGGATGGCTACACCTTC	.	TRBD1	TRBV12-3/TRBV12-4	TRBJ1-2